The rows below give T cell receptor beta chains drawn from one sample of a study of breast tumors, draining lymph nodes, adjacent tissues. A single record per CDR3 protein comes from TCRdb applying MiXCR to the multiplex PCR reads. The data contain about 25,000 distinct CDR3 sequences, roughly a quarter of them singletons. The sequencing sample was made of breast tumor tissue. These receptors originate from a female donor with breast cancer. Some clones in this sample may be carry-over from other donors' samples. The CDR3 runs from the conserved cysteine through the conserved F or W. A D gene is named only where the DNA matches it firmly. Some rows mark clone size as missing; the rest say once, few, many or name a class of expanded clone.

J gene	D gene	clone size	V gene	CDR3 DNA	CDR3 protein
TRBJ2-5	TRBD2	many	TRBV28	TGTGCCAGCAGTCCACTAGCGGGAAGGGAGACCCAGTACTTC	CASSPLAGRETQYF
TRBJ2-1	TRBD1	many	TRBV20-1	TGCAGTGCTAGTAAGCCTGAACAGGGGAATGAGCAGTTCTTC	CSASKPEQGNEQFF
TRBJ1-1	-	few	TRBV6-1	TGTGCCAGCAGCCCCGCCCTGAACACTGAAGCTTTCTTT	CASSPALNTEAFF
TRBJ2-7	-	many	TRBV20-1	TGCAGTGCTAGAATCTCCGACTACGAGCAGTACTTC	CSARISDYEQYF
TRBJ2-1	TRBD1	few	TRBV30	TGTGCCTGGACCCGACAGGGAAACTACTACAATGAGCAGTTCTTC	CAWTRQGNYYNEQFF
TRBJ1-6	TRBD1	many	TRBV20-1	TGCAGTGCTAGAGATGGTTTAGGGACAGTTTCCTATAATTCACCCCTCCACTTT	CSARDGLGTVSYNSPLHF
TRBJ2-1	TRBD2	many	TRBV7-2	TGTGCCAGCCATCCCTTAGCGGGAGAAGGCAGGAATGAGCAGTTCTTC	CASHPLAGEGRNEQFF
TRBJ2-7	-	many	TRBV20-1	TGCAGTGCCCAAACGGCGGAGCGCGGCTACGAGCAGTACTTC	CSAQTAERGYEQYF
TRBJ2-3	-	many	TRBV6-2/TRBV6-3	TGTGCCAGCAGTTACCCCACGGGAAACACAGATACGCAGTATTTT	CASSYPTGNTDTQYF
TRBJ1-3	-	-	TRBV20-1	TGCAGTGCTAGAGACCCAATGGGACCTGGAAACACCATATATTTT	CSARDPMGPGNTIYF
TRBJ1-4	-	many	TRBV29-1	TGCAGCGTAATGATAGCTGAAAAACTGTTTTTT	CSVMIAEKLFF
TRBJ1-1	-	few	TRBV6-1	TGTGCCAGCAGTGAAAGGGATTTACGGGCTTTCTTT	CASSERDLRAFF
TRBJ2-7	TRBD2	many	TRBV4-2	TGTGCCAGCAGCCAAAAGATTGGACTAGCGGGAGACCACGAGCAGTACTTC	CASSQKIGLAGDHEQYF
TRBJ2-7	-	many	TRBV6-6	TGTGCCAGCAGTTACACCGGGTCCCACTACGAGCAGTACTTC	CASSYTGSHYEQYF
TRBJ1-2	TRBD1	many	TRBV12-3/TRBV12-4	TGTGCCAGCAGCAACCACGGGACAGGGGGCAATGGCTACACCTTC	CASSNHGTGGNGYTF
TRBJ2-2	TRBD2	many	TRBV24-1	TGTGCCACCAGTGGTCCCCAGAGGAGCGGGAGGTCGACCGGGGAGCTGTTTTTT	CATSGPQRSGRSTGELFF
TRBJ1-5	-	-	TRBV28	TGTGCCAGCAGCAACAGGGAGGACCAGCCCCAGCATTTT	CASSNREDQPQHF
TRBJ1-2	TRBD1	-	TRBV5-1	TGCGCCAGCAGCTGGGGACAGGGAACCTATGGCTACACCTTC	CASSWGQGTYGYTF
TRBJ1-4	-	many	TRBV6-6	TGTGCCAGCAGTTACGGGCCCGACGAAAAACTGTTTTTT	CASSYGPDEKLFF
TRBJ2-1	TRBD1	-	TRBV30	TGTGCCTTGGAGACAGGGGCCCGTAAGAGATACAATGGGCAGTTCTTC	CALETGARKRYNGQFF
TRBJ2-7	-	large	TRBV29-1	TGCAGCGTTAATGGGGCCGGATCCCACGACTTCTACGAGCAGTACTTC	CSVNGAGSHDFYEQYF
TRBJ1-4	-	many	TRBV5-1	TGCGCCAGCAGCGAATTATCAGGGGTGATTAATGAAAAACTGTTTTTT	CASSELSGVINEKLFF
TRBJ1-2	-	-	TRBV20-1	TGCAGTGCTGCCCCGGGGGGCCTAGGCTATGGCTACACCTTC	CSAAPGGLGYGYTF
TRBJ2-5	-	few	TRBV28	TGTGCCAGCAGCCGACCGGAGGTCTCCGAGACCCAGTACTTC	CASSRPEVSETQYF
TRBJ1-5	-	many	TRBV12-3/TRBV12-4	TGTGCCAGCAGTCCTAGTGGGTATAACCATCAGCCCCAGCATTTT	CASSPSGYNHQPQHF
TRBJ2-6	-	many	TRBV9	TGTGCCAGCAGCGTTCTGAGTGGGGCCAACGTCCTGACTTTC	CASSVLSGANVLTF
TRBJ1-3	TRBD1	many	TRBV4-1	TGCGCCAGCAGCCAATTTTCCGTCGGGACAGGTATCCATAGGGGAGGAAACACCATATATTTT	CASSQFSVGTGIHRGGNTIYF
TRBJ2-1	TRBD2	many	TRBV28	TGTGCCAGCAGGGAAAGCGGGAGAGGATCCTACAATGAGCAGTTCTTC	CASRESGRGSYNEQFF
TRBJ2-1	-	-	TRBV20-1	TGCAGTGCTAGAGATCTTTGGGGGGAGAGGTACAATGAGCAGTTCTTC	CSARDLWGERYNEQFF
TRBJ2-3	TRBD2	-	TRBV29-1	TGCAGCGTTGAAGATCAATTGGAGCGGGGGGGCCCAGATACGCAGTATTTT	CSVEDQLERGGPDTQYF
TRBJ1-2	TRBD1	many	TRBV6-1	TGTGCCAGCACCCTACGGACAGGGAACTATGGCTACACCTTC	CASTLRTGNYGYTF
TRBJ2-1	-	many	TRBV9	TGTGCCAGCAGCGTAGGTGGGAGGCTCCAGCCCGAGTACAATGAGCAGTTCTTC	CASSVGGRLQPEYNEQFF
TRBJ2-7	TRBD2	-	TRBV20-1	TGCAGTGCTAAGGGACTAGCGGGGTCCTACGAGCAGTACTTC	CSAKGLAGSYEQYF
TRBJ2-3	-	-	TRBV30	TGTGCCTGGAGAGGTGAGTGGCGAGGCACAGATACGCAGTATTTT	CAWRGEWRGTDTQYF
TRBJ1-3	-	many	TRBV4-1	TGCGCCAGCAGCACCCAGCCATCCGACGGTTTAGGAAACACCATATATTTT	CASSTQPSDGLGNTIYF
TRBJ1-2	-	many	TRBV6-6	TGTGCCAGCAGTGTGTCAGGGGTAGGGAACTATGGCTACACCTTC	CASSVSGVGNYGYTF
TRBJ1-4	-	many	TRBV7-6	TGTGCCAGCAGCTTAACATCGGGTGAAAAACTGTTTTTT	CASSLTSGEKLFF
TRBJ1-4	TRBD1	many	TRBV10-3	TGTGCCATCAGTCCAGGGGGAGGGAATGAAAAACTGTTTTTT	CAISPGGGNEKLFF
TRBJ2-7	-	many	TRBV11-3	TGTGCCAGCAGCTTAGGAGGGGACTCCCTCGCCTACGAGCAGTACTTC	CASSLGGDSLAYEQYF
TRBJ1-4	TRBD1	-	TRBV28	TGTGCCAGCAGTTTAACCCCAGGGGGGTTGAATGAAAAACTGTTTTTT	CASSLTPGGLNEKLFF
TRBJ1-4	-	few	TRBV28	TGTGCCAGCAGTTCCCCGCGGCAGGGGCAGAATGAAAAACTGTTTTTT	CASSSPRQGQNEKLFF
TRBJ1-6	TRBD1	many	TRBV6-2/TRBV6-3	TGTGCCAGCAGTGATCCCGGGACAGGCTCTTCACCCCTCCACTTT	CASSDPGTGSSPLHF